This TCR beta chain stems from a study of blood T cell repertoires in COVID-19. Across the study: Acute and convalescent COVID-19 specimens originated in the United States, Italy and Spain. PBMCs, B-cell-depleted T cells, or T cells were the source of the cDNA or gDNA that made up the material.

Original processing methods: The authors estimated nucleated cell counts from reference gene primer amplification. The repertoire was sequenced with immunoSEQ multiplex PCR; TCRdb's copy has only in-frame clones and lacks some. The DNA gave D and trimming, while V, J and clone size come from that table. The sample shows around 28,000 clones, less than 80% of them seen only once. This clone was found once. This receptor was identified in a man aged 70 or older with acute or convalescent COVID-19. Material: peripheral blood.

The CDR3 reads CASSQYSSGNTGELFF. CDR3 nucleotide sequence: TGCGCCAGCAGCCAATACTCTAGCGGTAACACCGGGGAGCTGTTTTTT. The chain links TRBV4-3 to TRBJ2-2; TRBD2 aligns across 7 bases. Per the germline V gene, CDR1 is LGHNA and CDR2 is YSLEER. This CDR3 spans 16 amino acids. J gave up 2 bases and V 2 bases, and 5 bases lay outside the gene matches.